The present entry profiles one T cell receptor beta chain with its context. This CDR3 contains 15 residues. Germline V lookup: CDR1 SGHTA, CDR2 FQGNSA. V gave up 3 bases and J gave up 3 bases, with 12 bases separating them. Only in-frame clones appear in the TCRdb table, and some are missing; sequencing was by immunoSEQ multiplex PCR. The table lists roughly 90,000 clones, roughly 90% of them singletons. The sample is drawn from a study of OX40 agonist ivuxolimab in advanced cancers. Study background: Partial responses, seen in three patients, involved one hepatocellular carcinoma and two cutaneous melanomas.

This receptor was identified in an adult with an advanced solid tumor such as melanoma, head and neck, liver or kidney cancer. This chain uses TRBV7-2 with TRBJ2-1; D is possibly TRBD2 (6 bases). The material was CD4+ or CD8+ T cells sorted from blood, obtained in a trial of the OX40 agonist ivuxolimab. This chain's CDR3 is CASSFIGTYYNEQFF. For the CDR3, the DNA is TGTGCCAGCAGCTTCATCGGGACTTACTACAATGAGCAGTTCTTC.